The rows below give T cell receptor beta chains drawn from one sample of a study of blood T cell repertoires in COVID-19. Repertoires were generated with immunoSEQ multiplex PCR, while TCRdb's copy carries only in-frame clones and drops some. The sample shows some 110,000 clones, 80% to 90% of them seen only once. What was sequenced was peripheral blood. These receptors came from a man between 45 and 60 years old with acute or convalescent COVID-19. Both conserved end residues are part of each CDR3. The D gene is left open where the match is weak. Part of the rows lack a size; the others show once, few, many or a class for expanded clones.

cdr3_nt	cdr3_aa	d_call	v_call	clone_size	j_call
TGTGCCAGCAGCCAACATCCTAGCGGGAGGTCCTACAATGAGCAGTTCTTC	CASSQHPSGRSYNEQFF	TRBD2	TRBV3-1/TRBV3-2	-	TRBJ2-1
TGTGCCAGTAGTAGAGCCCGGGACAGGGTTTCTTCTGAGCAGTTCTTC	CASSRARDRVSSEQFF	TRBD1	TRBV19	-	TRBJ2-1
TGCGCCAGCAGCCAAGAAGGCAGGGGCGCCGCTGAAGCTTTCTTT	CASSQEGRGAAEAFF	-	TRBV4-1	once	TRBJ1-1
TGTGCCACCAGTGATGTACTAGCGGCGGACGGCAATGAGCAGTTCTTC	CATSDVLAADGNEQFF	TRBD2	TRBV24-1	-	TRBJ2-1
TGTGCCAGTAGCCCAGCGGCAGGGGGCTTCTTCTATGGCTACACCTTC	CASSPAAGGFFYGYTF	TRBD1	TRBV19	-	TRBJ1-2
TGCAGCGTTGTGATGTATCGGACTGAAGCTTTCTTT	CSVVMYRTEAFF	-	TRBV29-1	-	TRBJ1-1
TGCGCCAGCAGCCTTAGAAGCGGGAATCCCTACGAGCAGTACTTC	CASSLRSGNPYEQYF	TRBD2	TRBV4-1	few	TRBJ2-7
TGTGCCACCACGGGGGACACCAGCACAGATACGCAGTATTTT	CATTGDTSTDTQYF	-	TRBV7-9	-	TRBJ2-3
TGTGCCAGTAGTCCTCTCGACAGGGAGGCTGAGGAGCAGTACTTC	CASSPLDREAEEQYF	-	TRBV19	once	TRBJ2-7
TGTGCTAGTGGCCTCTCGCGGGAGGTCTACGAGCAGTACTTC	CASGLSREVYEQYF	TRBD2	TRBV12-5	-	TRBJ2-7
TGTGCCAGCAGCCAAGGACTACCGCCGACGAAGTACTTC	CASSQGLPPTKYF	-	TRBV3-1/TRBV3-2	-	TRBJ2-7
TGTGCCAGCAGCCCCAGGGGGCGGGAGAACACCGGGGAGCTGTTTTTT	CASSPRGRENTGELFF	TRBD1	TRBV9	once	TRBJ2-2
TGTGCCAGCAGCATAACCGGGACAGGGAGGTCCTACGAGCAGTACTTC	CASSITGTGRSYEQYF	TRBD1	TRBV5-6	-	TRBJ2-7
TGTGCCAGCAGCCCTGGGACTAGCGGGAGCGATGAGCAGTTCTTC	CASSPGTSGSDEQFF	TRBD2	TRBV11-1	-	TRBJ2-1
TGTGCCACCAGTCGGGGGTCCAATCAGCCCCAGCATTTT	CATSRGSNQPQHF	-	TRBV24-1	-	TRBJ1-5
TGTGCCACCAGTGATCCCACCCGGGAAGGCGAGCAGTACTTC	CATSDPTREGEQYF	-	TRBV24-1	-	TRBJ2-7
TGTGCCAGCAGCCGGACAGACTACAATGAGCAGTTCTTC	CASSRTDYNEQFF	-	TRBV5-6	-	TRBJ2-1
TGTGCCAGCAGTTTAACTAGCGGGAGTTTTAATGAGCAGTTCTTC	CASSLTSGSFNEQFF	TRBD2	TRBV27	-	TRBJ2-1
TGCGCCAGCAGCCGAGGGAAATCGGGACTAGCGGGAGACTTCTCCTACAATGAGCAGTTCTTC	CASSRGKSGLAGDFSYNEQFF	TRBD2	TRBV4-1	-	TRBJ2-1
TGCGCCAGCAGCTCGGGACAGCTCATGAACACTGAAGCTTTCTTT	CASSSGQLMNTEAFF	TRBD1	TRBV5-1	few	TRBJ1-1
TGTGCCAGCAGTTTGGCGGGATTAGGAGCCCGGACAGGGCAGTCTGGAAACACCATATATTTT	CASSLAGLGARTGQSGNTIYF	TRBD1	TRBV28	-	TRBJ1-3
TGTGCCAGCAGTTTCCCCTTGCGCACAGGAGAATTTAGCACAGATACGCAGTATTTT	CASSFPLRTGEFSTDTQYF	-	TRBV28	-	TRBJ2-3
TGTGCCAGCAGCTCGGGACAGGGGACTGGTCGGGATTCACCCCTCCACTTT	CASSSGQGTGRDSPLHF	TRBD1	TRBV7-8	-	TRBJ1-6
TGTGCCAGCAGCGTACAGGGACTAGGCCTAAATGAGCAGTTCTTC	CASSVQGLGLNEQFF	TRBD2	TRBV9	-	TRBJ2-1
TGTGCCAGCAGCCAAGATCTCCGGCGGGACAGCACCGGGGAGCTGTTTTTT	CASSQDLRRDSTGELFF	-	TRBV4-2	once	TRBJ2-2
TGTGCCAGCAGTGCCCACCGGGACACTGGACACTATGGCTACACCTTC	CASSAHRDTGHYGYTF	-	TRBV25-1	once	TRBJ1-2
TGTGCCAGCAGCCGTCTAGGACAGGGAGAGAATTCACCCCTCCACTTT	CASSRLGQGENSPLHF	TRBD1	TRBV3-1/TRBV3-2	-	TRBJ1-6
TGTGCCAGCAGTAAGATGACAGGGACTCTGGGGAATGAGCAGTTCTTC	CASSKMTGTLGNEQFF	-	TRBV6-2/TRBV6-3	-	TRBJ2-1
TGTGCCAGCAGCCAAGATCTTCAACAGGGCTACGAGCAGTACTTC	CASSQDLQQGYEQYF	-	TRBV14	-	TRBJ2-7
TGTGCCAGCTCGCAGGACAGGTTGAATTCACCCCTCCACTTT	CASSQDRLNSPLHF	TRBD1	TRBV18	-	TRBJ1-6
TGTGCCAGCAGTCCCCGGACAGGGTGGCCCTACGAGCAGTACTTC	CASSPRTGWPYEQYF	TRBD1	TRBV28	-	TRBJ2-7
TGTGCCAGCAGTCTACAGGGGGCCGGGGCCAACGTCCTGACTTTC	CASSLQGAGANVLTF	TRBD1	TRBV27	-	TRBJ2-6
TGTGCCAGCAGTGAAAGGGGTAATAGCAATCAGCCCCAGCATTTT	CASSERGNSNQPQHF	-	TRBV6-1	-	TRBJ1-5
TGCGCCAGCAGCTTGACGGAGGCCAGCTCCTACAATGAGCAGTTCTTC	CASSLTEASSYNEQFF	-	TRBV5-1	-	TRBJ2-1
TGTGCCAGCTCACGCGGACAGGCCGGTCATGGAAACACCATATATTTT	CASSRGQAGHGNTIYF	TRBD1	TRBV18	-	TRBJ1-3
TGTGCCAGCAGCCTCGGGGGGGAAGGCCTCATTGACGGCTACACCTTC	CASSLGGEGLIDGYTF	-	TRBV9	once	TRBJ1-2
TGTGCCAGTAGTATTCGGGGGTCACCCCTCCACTTT	CASSIRGSPLHF	-	TRBV19	-	TRBJ1-6